This TCR beta chain derives from a study of regulatory T cells in long-lasting Graves disease. Libraries of TCR beta came from iRepertoire HTBI primers plus Arm-PCR of CDR3 regions. MiXCR, run by TCRdb on the multiplex PCR reads, gives a single entry per CDR3 protein. The sample holds approximately 400,000 distinct CDR3 sequences, 23% seen once. The sample's time point: persistent/refractory GD, antithyroid drugs over 5 years with positive TRAb. The TCR library used RNA extracted from PBMCs. Germline V gene sequence: CDR1 MDHEN, CDR2 SYDVKM. The V end lost 6 bases, the J end lost 5 bases, and 10 bases lay between the germline ends. The CDR3 consists of 12 residues. Whole-study results and caveats: Those with persistent Graves' had less TCR diversity than newly diagnosed patients. Small sample size may have lowered accuracy.

There are many counts of this clonotype. Its antigen is still unknown. Source: peripheral blood mononuclear cells (PBMCs), taken when the disease was refractory, from a patient treated with antithyroid drugs. The gene calls are TRBV28 and TRBJ1-1, with D tentatively TRBD1 (5 bases). The TCR sequence derives from a female donor with Graves disease. Here the CDR3 DNA reads TGTGCCAGCAGCTTTGGGGGTACTGAAGCTTTCTTT. Amino acids: CASSFGGTEAFF.